Below are 32 T cell receptor beta chains sequenced from a single sample in a study of blood T cell repertoires in COVID-19. This table comes from immunoSEQ multiplex PCR, and its TCRdb copy is limited to in-frame clones, with some not included. The table has approximately 120,000 clones, approximately 91% seen once; the top ten hold over 1%. Sequencing was carried out using peripheral blood. The receptors here all came from a woman aged 80 or over with acute or convalescent COVID-19.

J is TRBJ2-3 and V is TRBV12-5; D uncertain. The CDR3 contains 12 residues. CDR1 and CDR2 (germline): LGHNT, FRNRAP. The V end was cut by 6 bases, the J end by 4 bases, with 8 bases between. The CDR3 reads CASGTSADTQYF. CDR3 sequence (DNA): TGTGCTAGTGGCACGTCGGCAGATACGCAGTATTTT.

This chain links TRBV10-1 with TRBJ1-5; 8 bases agree with TRBD1. CDR3 length equals 13 residues. In germline, CDR1 is WNHNN, CDR2 SYGVQD (reference sequence). The junction had 7 bases not matched to a gene; V was cut back by 11 bases and J by 4 bases. The CDR3 region is CAGTGDLNQPQHF. The CDR3 nucleotides read TGCGCCGGGACAGGAGACTTAAATCAGCCCCAGCATTTT.

This chain joins TRBV19 and TRBJ2-1; perhaps TRBD2 as D (6 bases). The ends were cut back, 4 bases at V and 2 bases at J, with 9 bases in the middle. Germline loops: CDR1 LNHDA, CDR2 SQIVND (reference sequence). The CDR3 is made up of 14 amino acids. The CDR3 coding sequence is TGTGCCAGTAGTACTCGGGGGACCTACAATGAGCAGTTCTTC. Residues: CASSTRGTYNEQFF.

CDR3 bases: TGTGCCAGGAGACAGGTCGGCAATCAGCCCCAGCATTTT. Translation gives CARRQVGNQPQHF. This chain uses TRBV5-6 with TRBJ1-5; possible D gene TRBD1, 6 bases. Germline CDR1 and CDR2: SGHDT and YYEEEE. The ends were cut back, 8 bases at V and 2 bases at J, with 11 bases in the middle. This CDR3 spans 13 amino acids.

In its sample, this clone was seen a few times. The chain recombines TRBV18 with TRBJ1-1; 8 positions match TRBD1. CDR1 is KGHSH, CDR2 LQKENI, per germline. The ends lost 9 bases at V and 6 bases at J; junction bases unmatched: 9. This CDR3 is 13 amino acids long. CDR3 in amino acids: CASSLDRDAEAFF. CDR3 DNA: TGTGCCAGTTCTCTGGACAGGGACGCTGAAGCTTTCTTT.

The genes are TRBV4-1 and TRBJ2-1; 7 positions agree with TRBD2. The trim removed 1 base at V and 4 bases at J, leaving 7 bases unmatched. CDR3 length: 16 amino acids. In germline, CDR1 is MGHRA, CDR2 YSYEKL. CDR3 residues: CASSQVARTRYNEQFF. The CDR3 bases are TGCGCCAGCAGCCAAGTAGCCCGGACTAGATACAATGAGCAGTTCTTC.

The V gene is TRBV5-4, the J gene TRBJ2-3, with D possibly TRBD2 on 6 matching bases. There are 14 residues in the CDR3. Germline CDR1 and CDR2: SGHNT and YYREEE (reference sequence). Trimming removed 2 bases at V and 7 bases at J, with 14 bases between. CDR3 sequence reads: CASSFRASDYTQYF. The CDR3 DNA is TGTGCCAGCAGCTTTCGGGCTAGCGATTATACGCAGTATTTT.

The chain combines TRBV23-1 with TRBJ2-5; 9 bases are a match to TRBD1. Being an ORF, TRBV23-1 has a function that is uncertain. V lost 4 bases and J lost 3; bases outside the gene matches: 6. The CDR3 covers 15 residues. The CDR3 is CASSPHWDREETQYF. The CDR3 DNA reads as TGCGCCAGCAGTCCACATTGGGACAGGGAAGAGACCCAGTACTTC.

This rearrangement joins TRBV6-5 to TRBJ1-2; TRBD1 might be the D (5 bases). The CDR3 runs 11 residues. Between the trimmed V and J ends, which lost 8 bases and 5 bases, there was a span of 9 bases. In germline, CDR1 is MNHEY, CDR2 SVGAGI. CDR3 bases: TGTGCCAGCGTGGGGGGATATGGCTACACCTTC. Its translation: CASVGGYGYTF.

The J gene is TRBJ2-5, the V gene TRBV27; 11 nucleotides match TRBD2. Unmatched junction bases numbered 9, after V lost 8 bases and J lost 4 bases. From germline, CDR1 is MNHEY and CDR2 SMNVEV (reference sequence). This CDR3 contains 15 residues. In nucleotides, the CDR3 is TGTGCCAGCGGAGGGGGGACTAGCGGCAGAGAGACCCAGTACTTC. This sequence encodes CASGGGTSGRETQYF.

The V call is TRBV4-1, the J call TRBJ2-5; D is possibly TRBD2 (6 bases). This CDR3 spans 16 amino acids. CDR1 is MGHRA, CDR2 YSYEKL, per germline. Trimming took off 1 base at V and 5 bases at J, with 17 bases between the two ends. CDR3 bases: TGCGCCAGCAGCCAAGCCCGCCGAGCGGGCGGGGAGACCCAGTACTTC. This gives the protein CASSQARRAGGETQYF.

This clone was picked up one time. The chain links TRBV7-9 to TRBJ2-2; TRBD1 might be the D (6 bases). Trimming stripped 5 bases from V and 4 bases from J, with 14 bases between. This CDR3 is built from 15 residues. Per the germline V gene, CDR1 is SEHNR and CDR2 is FQNEAQ (reference sequence). In DNA form, the CDR3 reads TGTGCCAGCAGCGCCGACAGGTCCTCCACCGGGGAGCTGTTTTTT. This codes for CASSADRSSTGELFF.

This rearrangement joins TRBV5-6 to TRBJ2-3, with D perhaps TRBD2 (6 bases). CDR1 and CDR2 from the germline V gene are SGHDT and YYEEEE. The CDR3 loop spans 14 amino acids. Trimming left V 4 bases short and J 6 bases short, with 15 bases between. The CDR3 DNA sequence: TGTGCCAGCAGCCCCCCGGGGGAGTGGGATACGCAGTATTTT. This translates into CASSPPGEWDTQYF.

J is TRBJ1-5 and V is TRBV2; D is unclear. Trimming stripped 8 bases from V and 0 bases from J, with 11 bases between. This CDR3 spans 14 amino acids. The V gene's germline CDR1 is SNHLY and CDR2 FYNNEI. The CDR3 nucleotides are TGTGCCAGCTCCCTACGGTATAGCAATCAGCCCCAGCATTTT. Translated: CASSLRYSNQPQHF.

This chain uses TRBV9 with TRBJ1-1; D is possibly TRBD1 (5 bases). The CDR3 sequence is 14 residues long. Deletions cut 0 bases from V and 4 bases from J, with 10 bases between. Germline assignment: CDR1 SGDLS and CDR2 YYNGEE. The CDR3 sequence: CASSVGGGFTEAFF. CDR3 in DNA: TGTGCCAGCAGCGTAGGCGGGGGTTTCACTGAAGCTTTCTTT.

This chain links TRBV10-3 with TRBJ1-2; 7 bases fit TRBD1. The CDR3 contains 15 residues. J gave up 5 bases and V 2 bases, and 8 bases lay outside the gene matches. Germline CDR1 is ENHRY and CDR2 is SYGVKD. CDR3 sequence reads: CAISEGAGGLYGYTF. The CDR3 nucleotides are TGTGCCATCAGTGAGGGGGCAGGGGGGCTATATGGCTACACCTTC.

This clone has a handful of counts. The chain recombines TRBV4-1 with TRBJ1-2; no reliable D call. The CDR3 covers 15 residues. Germline values: CDR1 MGHRA, CDR2 YSYEKL. Trimming cost V 0 bases and J 4 bases, with 12 bases left between them. The CDR3 is CASSQESGTFYGYTF. The CDR3 coding sequence is TGCGCCAGCAGCCAAGAGAGCGGCACTTTCTATGGCTACACCTTC.

The chain recombines TRBV3-1 (or the pseudogene TRBV3-2) with TRBJ2-7; D call uncertain. Trimming removed 3 bases from V and 4 bases from J, with 4 bases in between. The CDR3 consists of 11 residues. Looked up from germline, CDR1 is LGHDT and CDR2 is YNNKEL (reference sequence). CDR3 protein: CASSHMYEQYF. The CDR3, as DNA: TGTGCCAGCAGCCATATGTACGAGCAGTACTTC.

This clone was seen a single time. This sequence joins TRBV28 and TRBJ2-2, with TRBD2 matching over 7 bases. The germline V gene has CDR1 MDHEN and CDR2 SYDVKM. This CDR3 spans 14 amino acids. Unmatched junction bases numbered 2, after V lost 6 bases and J lost 1 base. Here the CDR3 reads CASRGGLNTGELFF. The CDR3 region has the DNA TGTGCCAGCAGGGGGGGGTTGAACACCGGGGAGCTGTTTTTT.

This sequence joins TRBV18 and TRBJ2-1; 10 bases agree with TRBD1. Germline assignment: CDR1 KGHSH and CDR2 LQKENI. J gave up 3 bases and V 6 bases, and 8 bases lay outside the gene matches. The CDR3 is made up of 16 amino acids. This CDR3 is CASSYPGQGYYNEQFF. The CDR3 nucleotides are TGTGCCAGCTCCTATCCGGGACAGGGGTACTACAATGAGCAGTTCTTC.

This chain uses TRBV7-2 with TRBJ2-1, with D unclear. Trimming removed 5 bases from V and 4 bases from J, with 15 bases in between. Per germline, CDR1 SGHTA and CDR2 FQGNSA. The CDR3 has 15 amino acids. The CDR3 coding sequence is TGTGCCAGCAGCCTAGACGTCCGGCGGTACAATGAGCAGTTCTTC. As protein: CASSLDVRRYNEQFF.

The genes are TRBV7-2 and TRBJ1-2, with TRBD1 identical over 9 bases. Germline values: CDR1 SGHTA, CDR2 FQGNSA. Trimming at V came to 5 bases and at J to 2 bases, leaving 6 bases not matched to a gene. This CDR3 spans 15 amino acids. The CDR3 protein is CASSPGGQGNYGYTF. The CDR3 bases are TGTGCCAGCAGCCCAGGGGGACAGGGAAACTATGGCTACACCTTC.

V and J are TRBV23-1 and TRBJ2-7, with a tentative D call TRBD2 (6 bases). TRBV23-1 qualifies as an ORF whose function is uncertain. The CDR3 length is 13 residues. V lost 10 bases and J 4 bases, leaving 17 bases between the germline ends. The CDR3 spells CATPGRGKYEQYF. The CDR3 DNA reads TGCGCCACCCCGGGACGGGGGAAATACGAGCAGTACTTC.

This sequence joins TRBV5-4 and TRBJ1-2; D ambiguous. Germline loops: CDR1 SGHNT, CDR2 YYREEE (reference sequence). With 4 bases removed from V and 5 bases from J, the gap between germline ends came to 15 bases. CDR3 length equals 14 residues. The CDR3 coding sequence is TGTGCCAGCAGCCCAGAACTAACGGGGTATGGCTACACCTTC. Amino acids: CASSPELTGYGYTF.

The chain is built from TRBV5-1 and TRBJ1-1; D remains ambiguous. This CDR3 is built from 14 residues. Trimming stripped 4 bases from V and 0 bases from J, with 10 bases between. Germline CDR1 SGHRS, CDR2 YFSETQ. CDR3 DNA: TGCGCCAGCAGCCAGGTCCCGATGAACACTGAAGCTTTCTTT. Protein product: CASSQVPMNTEAFF. The variable domain in full, completed from reference TRBV5-1 and TRBJ1-1, reads KAGVTQTPRYLIKTRGQQVTLSCSPISGHRSVSWYQQTPGQGLQFLFEYFSETQRNKGNFPGRFSGRQFSNSRSEMNVSTLELGDSALYLCASSQVPMNTEAFFGQGTRLTVV.

J is TRBJ1-6 and V is TRBV9; the D gene is possibly TRBD1 (5 bases). Trimming removed 0 bases at V and 8 bases at J, with 12 bases between. Germline V CDR1 and CDR2: SGDLS, YYNGEE. This CDR3 has 15 amino acids. This chain's CDR3 is CASSVDAGLDSPLHF. The CDR3 DNA is TGTGCCAGCAGCGTAGACGCAGGGTTGGATTCACCCCTCCACTTT.

The genes are TRBV4-3 and TRBJ1-6; D possibly corresponds to TRBD1 (5 bases). The CDR3 has 14 residues. In germline, CDR1 is LGHNA, CDR2 YSLEER. The V gene lost 0 bases and the J gene lost 14 bases, with 14 bases spanning the gap. Here the CDR3 DNA reads TGCGCCAGCAGCCAAGATCATCGGGGGGGGGCCCTCCACTTT. Amino acid sequence: CASSQDHRGGALHF.

The chain recombines TRBV24-1 with TRBJ1-1, with 9 bases matching TRBD1. V gave up 7 bases and J gave up 5 bases; unmatched junction bases: 7. Germline values: CDR1 KGHDR, CDR2 SFDVKD. The CDR3 consists of 14 residues. CDR3 sequence: CATRGTGKDTEAFF. CDR3 nucleotides: TGTGCCACCAGGGGGACAGGGAAAGATACTGAAGCTTTCTTT.

The chain employs TRBV25-1 and TRBJ1-1, with D perhaps TRBD1 (5 bases). The ends were cut back, 1 base at V and 3 bases at J, with 12 bases in the middle. The CDR3 runs to 15 residues. CDR1 is MGHDK, CDR2 SYGVNS, per germline. The chain's CDR3 is CASSELGAGDTEAFF. In DNA form, the CDR3 reads TGTGCCAGCAGTGAATTAGGGGCTGGTGACACTGAAGCTTTCTTT.

V gene TRBV19 combines with J gene TRBJ2-1, with 9 positions matching TRBD1. Per germline, CDR1 LNHDA and CDR2 SQIVND (reference sequence). With V trimmed by 5 bases and J by 3 bases, 8 bases remained unmatched. The CDR3 has 16 residues. In DNA form, the CDR3 reads TGTGCCAGTAGTGATCCCGGGACAGGGCTCTACAATGAGCAGTTCTTC. Translated, it gives CASSDPGTGLYNEQFF.

The genes are TRBV6-5 and TRBJ2-5; 8 bases match TRBD2. The V and J ends lost 8 bases and 5 bases, in that order; junction bases with no gene match: 13. The CDR3 consists of 15 residues. CDR1 is MNHEY, CDR2 SVGAGI, per germline. The CDR3 loop reads CASLSTTGGAETQYF. The CDR3 nucleotides read TGTGCCAGCTTAAGTACTACGGGGGGGGCGGAGACCCAGTACTTC.

The chain employs TRBV2 and TRBJ1-5, with TRBD1 identical over 7 bases. From germline, CDR1 is SNHLY and CDR2 FYNNEI. The CDR3 runs 14 residues. Losses at the gene ends were 6 bases for V and 9 bases for J; bases not matched to a gene: 11. The CDR3 nucleotides read TGTGCCAGCAGCTCTTCGACAGGGCAGGGGCCCCAGCATTTT. Translation: CASSSSTGQGPQHF.